The entry below gives a single T cell receptor (beta chain) sequence along with its context. What it binds is unknown. The data derive from a study of cytomegalovirus exposure and HLA in healthy donors. Across the study: Drawn from HLA-typed donors, 83 million or so unique TCRs were held in an early data release.

The study, taken as a whole, reports: Many donors carried some public TCRs, although rarity characterized most TCR sequences. A list of 164 TCR beta chains associated with cytomegalovirus was given. Specificity of a few CMV-associated chains for CMV antigens was verified in vitro.

The study ran its PCR with 60 Vbeta and 13 Jbeta primers. The protocol was immunoSEQ multiplex PCR, while the TCRdb copy is restricted to in-frame clones and leaves out a portion. The sample lists about 170,000 clones; about 62% were seen once. The TCR was taken from a man aged 35 to 55 in good health and CMV-seronegative. The sample consisted of PBMCs.

The CDR3 spells CASSLDGGIYEQYF. Written as DNA, the CDR3 is TGTGCCAGCAGCTTGGATGGGGGGATCTACGAGCAGTACTTC. This sequence joins TRBV5-8 and TRBJ2-7; D possibly corresponds to TRBD2 (6 bases). V was clipped by 0 bases and J by 3 bases, with 10 bases between them. The germline CDR1 and CDR2 sequences are SGHTS and YDEGEE. CDR3 length equals 14 residues.